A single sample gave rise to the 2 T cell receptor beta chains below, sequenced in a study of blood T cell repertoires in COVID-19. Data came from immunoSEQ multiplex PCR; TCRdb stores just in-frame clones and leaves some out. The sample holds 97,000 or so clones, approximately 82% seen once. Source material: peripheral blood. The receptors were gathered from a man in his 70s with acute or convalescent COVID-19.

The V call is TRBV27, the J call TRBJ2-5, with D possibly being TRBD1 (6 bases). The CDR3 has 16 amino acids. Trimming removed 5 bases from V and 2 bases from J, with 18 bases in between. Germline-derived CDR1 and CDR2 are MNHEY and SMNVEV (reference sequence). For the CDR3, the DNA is TGTGCCAGCAGTCTAAGGGGACAAGGGTTTCAAGAGACCCAGTACTTC. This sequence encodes CASSLRGQGFQETQYF.

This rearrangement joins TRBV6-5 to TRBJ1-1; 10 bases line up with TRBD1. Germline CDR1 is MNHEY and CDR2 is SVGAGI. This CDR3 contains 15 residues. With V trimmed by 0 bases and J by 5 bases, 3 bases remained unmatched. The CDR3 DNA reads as TGTGCCAGCAGTTACTCTAGGACAGGGGGAACTGAAGCTTTCTTT. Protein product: CASSYSRTGGTEAFF.